The 27 T cell receptor beta chains reported below all come from one sample, sequenced in a study of OX40 agonist ivuxolimab in advanced cancers. Sequencing used immunoSEQ multiplex PCR; TCRdb keeps in-frame clones, though not all of them. The sample comprises about 45,000 clones, about 79% of which are singletons, and 2.6% rests with the top ten. Sequenced here: CD4+ or CD8+ T cells sorted from blood, sampled in a trial of the OX40 agonist ivuxolimab. The receptors were sampled from an adult with an advanced solid tumor such as melanoma, head and neck, liver or kidney cancer.

This clone was counted a single time. The rearrangement links TRBV6-5 to TRBJ2-2; D remains ambiguous. In germline, CDR1 is MNHEY, CDR2 SVGAGI. The CDR3 has 14 residues. The V end lost 0 bases, the J end lost 5 bases, and 7 bases lay between the germline ends. In DNA form, the CDR3 reads TGTGCCAGCAGTTACTCGACCGTGACCGGGGAGCTGTTTTTT. Translating gives CASSYSTVTGELFF.

The chain recombines TRBV15 with TRBJ2-7; maybe TRBD1 (5 bases). The V end was cut by 0 bases, the J end by 9 bases, with 15 bases between. Germline loops: CDR1 LNHNV, CDR2 YYDKDF (reference sequence). The CDR3 is made up of 14 amino acids. The CDR3 bases are TGTGCCACCAGCAGAGACCCTTCAGGGCCTGGGCAGTACTTC. Its translation: CATSRDPSGPGQYF.

The V gene is TRBV30, the J gene TRBJ2-1; the D gene is possibly TRBD2 (5 bases). CDR1 and CDR2 (germline): GTSNPN, SVGIG (reference sequence). V shed 0 bases and J shed 0 bases, with 9 bases lying between them. This CDR3 contains 15 residues. The DNA for the CDR3 is TGTGCCTGGAGTGTTCCTAGCCCCTCCTACAATGAGCAGTTCTTC. Protein sequence: CAWSVPSPSYNEQFF.

The chain links TRBV5-6 to TRBJ1-4; D remains unclear. Looked up from germline, CDR1 is SGHDT and CDR2 is YYEEEE. The CDR3 has 14 residues. Trimming left V 2 bases short and J 4 bases short, with 9 bases between. CDR3 in amino acids: CASSFRRINEKLFF. In DNA form, the CDR3 reads TGTGCCAGCAGCTTCCGACGGATTAATGAAAAACTGTTTTTT.

This clone has just a few counts. The chain has TRBV11-2 and TRBJ1-2; 10 nucleotides agree with TRBD1. The CDR3 totals 17 residues. CDR1 is SGHAT, CDR2 FQNNGV, per germline. Trimming removed 0 bases from V and 7 bases from J; junction bases left unmatched: 11. CDR3 DNA: TGTGCCAGCAGCTTAGACCCCGGGACAGGGGTGGGTATTGGCTACACCTTC. Amino acid sequence: CASSLDPGTGVGIGYTF. Full variable domain (missing parts from reference TRBV11-2 and TRBJ1-2): EAGVAQSPRYKIIEKRQSVAFWCNPISGHATLYWYQQILGQGPKLLIQFQNNGVVDDSQLPKDRFSAERLKGVDSTLKIQPAKLEDSAVYLCASSLDPGTGVGIGYTFGSGTRLTVV.

This clone appeared a few times. The chain has TRBV6-5 and TRBJ2-7; 14 bases map to TRBD2. V lost 5 bases, J lost 12 bases, and 6 bases stayed unmatched. The CDR3 loop spans 13 amino acids. Germline lookup yields CDR1 MNHEY and CDR2 SVGAGI. Here the CDR3 reads CASSIGTSGRRYF. As DNA, the CDR3 is TGTGCCAGCAGTATCGGGACTAGCGGGAGACGGTACTTC.

The chain has TRBV7-8 and TRBJ2-7; weak D call: TRBD2 (6 bases). CDR1 SGHVS and CDR2 FQNEAQ come from the germline V gene. This CDR3 region has 19 residues. V shed 1 base and J shed 5 bases, with 27 bases lying between them. This chain's CDR3 is CASSLEERRKDGSRHEQYF. DNA for the CDR3: TGTGCCAGCAGCTTAGAAGAGAGGAGAAAAGACGGGAGCCGCCACGAGCAGTACTTC.

This chain joins TRBV7-2 and TRBJ2-7, with a weak D call TRBD1 (6 bases). The CDR3 covers 14 residues. Trimming took off 3 bases at V and 2 bases at J, with 11 bases between the two ends. The V gene's germline CDR1 is SGHTA and CDR2 FQGNSA. The CDR3 DNA follows: TGTGCCAGCAGCTTTGGGGGCAAGACCTACGAGCAGTACTTC. Translation: CASSFGGKTYEQYF.

The CDR3 spells CASTPIGSSYEQYF. The DNA for the CDR3 is TGTGCCAGCACCCCCATCGGGTCATCCTACGAGCAGTACTTC. This rearrangement joins TRBV5-6 to TRBJ2-7; no clear D gene. Trimming pared 6 bases from V and 1 base from J, leaving 14 bases between. The CDR3 sequence is 14 residues long. Germline V gene sequence: CDR1 SGHDT, CDR2 YYEEEE.

The chain carries TRBV28 and TRBJ2-7; 8 nucleotides match TRBD1. CDR3 size: 12 residues. From germline, CDR1 is MDHEN and CDR2 SYDVKM. The V and J ends lost 7 bases and 7 bases, in that order; junction bases with no gene match: 6. The CDR3 loop reads CASTQGAREQYF. The CDR3 DNA reads TGTGCCAGCACCCAGGGGGCCAGGGAGCAGTACTTC. Based on the CDR3 plus reference TRBV28 and TRBJ2-7, the full variable domain is DVKVTQSSRYLVKRTGEKVFLECVQDMDHENMFWYRQDPGLGLRLIYFSYDVKMKEKGDIPEGYSVSREKKERFSLILESASTNQTSMYLCASTQGAREQYFGPGTRLTVT.

This chain uses TRBV9 with TRBJ1-1; D is uncertain. The CDR3 spans 13 residues. V lost 4 bases, J lost 1 base, and 8 bases lay in between. CDR1 and CDR2 from the germline V gene are SGDLS and YYNGEE. This CDR3 is CASSTTGNTEAFF. The CDR3 nucleotides are TGTGCCAGCAGCACCACGGGGAACACTGAAGCTTTCTTT.

The V and J genes are TRBV19 and TRBJ1-1; no definite D call. The V gene lost 3 bases and the J gene lost 4 bases, with 12 bases spanning the gap. The CDR3 runs 14 residues. Per germline, CDR1 LNHDA and CDR2 SQIVND (reference sequence). CDR3: CASSIEGGGTEAFF. The CDR3 DNA reads TGTGCCAGTAGTATTGAGGGAGGAGGCACTGAAGCTTTCTTT.

The chain joins TRBV13 to TRBJ2-7; D unclear. In germline, CDR1 is PRHDT, CDR2 FYEKMQ (reference sequence). CDR3 length: 14 amino acids. Trimming shortened V by 5 bases and J by 0 bases, and 11 bases separated the two germline ends. The CDR3 sequence is CASSRWDSSYEQYF. The CDR3 coding sequence is TGTGCCAGCAGCCGCTGGGATAGCTCCTACGAGCAGTACTTC.

This clone was seen a single time. The chain uses TRBV6-5 and TRBJ2-7, with TRBD1 matching 11 bases. After removal of 6 bases from V and 1 base from J, the junction contained 5 bases not matched to a gene. The CDR3 is 15 residues long. The germline V gene has CDR1 MNHEY and CDR2 SVGAGI. The CDR3 spells CASSQGTGGSYEQYF. The CDR3, as DNA: TGTGCCAGCAGCCAAGGGACAGGGGGTTCCTACGAGCAGTACTTC.

The chain links TRBV10-3 to TRBJ2-1, with 7 positions matching TRBD2. This CDR3 has 15 amino acids. Germline CDR1 ENHRY, CDR2 SYGVKD. Trimming removed 3 bases from V and 5 bases from J; junction bases left unmatched: 7. The CDR3 DNA sequence: TGTGCCATCAGTGAAGGGCGGGAGTTTAACAATGAGCAGTTCTTC. Protein: CAISEGREFNNEQFF.

The chain recombines TRBV6-6 with TRBJ2-7; D remains unclear. CDR3 length: 13 amino acids. With 6 bases removed from V and 1 base from J, the gap between germline ends came to 10 bases. Looked up from germline, CDR1 is MNHNY and CDR2 is SVGAGI (reference sequence). In DNA, the CDR3 is TGTGCCAGCAGGGGGTCGACGTCCTACGAGCAGTACTTC. It codes for CASRGSTSYEQYF.

The V and J genes are TRBV19 and TRBJ1-1; possibly TRBD1 for D (6 bases). Per the germline V gene, CDR1 is LNHDA and CDR2 is SQIVND (reference sequence). V was cut by 4 bases and J by 4 bases, with 10 bases left in between. There are 13 residues in the CDR3. The CDR3 loop is CASSTGQSTEAFF. As DNA, the CDR3 is TGTGCCAGTAGTACTGGACAGTCCACTGAAGCTTTCTTT.

The V and J genes are TRBV29-1 and TRBJ1-4; 7 bases fit TRBD1. Germline V gene sequence: CDR1 SQVTM, CDR2 ANQGSEA. The junction had 5 bases not matched to a gene; V was cut back by 7 bases and J by 3 bases. The CDR3 runs to 13 residues. The CDR3 DNA sequence: TGCAGCGGTCGGGACAGCGCTAATGAAAAACTGTTTTTT. This sequence encodes CSGRDSANEKLFF.

The J gene is TRBJ2-1, the V gene TRBV19, with 9 nucleotides matching TRBD2. CDR1 is LNHDA, CDR2 SQIVND, per germline (reference sequence). V lost 1 base, J lost 9 bases, and 7 bases stayed unmatched. The CDR3 extends over 15 amino acids. CDR3 coding DNA: TGTGCCAGTAGTATAGCCCGGACTAGCGTGCGTGAGCAGTTCTTC. It codes for CASSIARTSVREQFF.

This sequence joins TRBV12-5 and TRBJ1-1, with D possibly matching TRBD1 (5 bases). This CDR3 is 13 amino acids long. Germline V gene sequence: CDR1 LGHNT, CDR2 FRNRAP. The germline V and J ends were trimmed by 4 bases and 5 bases, with 11 bases remaining between them. CDR3 loop: CASGSTVGTEAFF. CDR3 coding DNA: TGTGCTAGTGGTTCGACAGTGGGGACTGAAGCTTTCTTT.

The DNA for the CDR3 is TGTGCCAGCAGCGTAGGACTAGTGAACACCGGGGAGCTGTTTTTT. Residues: CASSVGLVNTGELFF. V gene TRBV9 combines with J gene TRBJ2-2; weak D call: TRBD2 (6 bases). V dropped 0 bases and J dropped 1 base, with 7 bases sitting between them. Germline lookup yields CDR1 SGDLS and CDR2 YYNGEE. CDR3 length: 15 residues.

The CDR3 DNA reads as TGTGCCAGCAGCTTCACGGGCTGGGGGACCGGGGAGCTGTTTTTT. Encoded protein: CASSFTGWGTGELFF. V and J are TRBV11-2 and TRBJ2-2; possibly TRBD1 or TRBD2 for D (5 bases each). Trimming removed 3 bases at V and 5 bases at J, with 13 bases between. The germline gives CDR1 SGHAT, CDR2 FQNNGV. The CDR3 totals 15 residues. Full variable domain (missing parts from reference TRBV11-2 and TRBJ2-2): EAGVAQSPRYKIIEKRQSVAFWCNPISGHATLYWYQQILGQGPKLLIQFQNNGVVDDSQLPKDRFSAERLKGVDSTLKIQPAKLEDSAVYLCASSFTGWGTGELFFGEGSRLTVL.

The chain combines TRBV10-3 with TRBJ2-2; maybe TRBD1 (5 bases). Per the germline V gene, CDR1 is ENHRY and CDR2 is SYGVKD. Deletions cut 4 bases from V and 0 bases from J, with 6 bases between. CDR3 length: 14 amino acids. CDR3 protein: CAISGQPNTGELFF. The DNA for the CDR3 is TGTGCCATCAGTGGACAGCCGAACACCGGGGAGCTGTTTTTT.

V and J are TRBV18 and TRBJ1-5; TRBD1 aligns across 9 bases. Germline-derived CDR1 and CDR2 are KGHSH and LQKENI. The junction had 6 bases not matched to a gene; V was cut back by 2 bases and J by 1 base. The CDR3 contains 17 residues. The CDR3 region is CASSPTRQGGSNQPQHF. The CDR3 DNA follows: TGTGCCAGCTCACCAACCCGACAGGGGGGCAGCAATCAGCCCCAGCATTTT.

The chain recombines TRBV6-5 with TRBJ1-1; TRBD1 might be the D (5 bases). From germline, CDR1 is MNHEY and CDR2 SVGAGI. The CDR3 extends over 14 amino acids. V lost 7 bases to trimming and J lost 5 bases, with 17 bases between them. The CDR3 sequence: CASTQSRGRTEAFF. The CDR3 DNA sequence: TGTGCCAGCACCCAGAGTAGGGGCCGGACTGAAGCTTTCTTT.

The genes are TRBV18 and TRBJ2-2, with 8 bases aligning to TRBD1. The germline V gene has CDR1 KGHSH and CDR2 LQKENI. This CDR3 is 15 amino acids long. V gave up 3 bases and J gave up 7 bases; unmatched junction bases: 7. The CDR3 protein is CASSPGTGVVGELFF. CDR3 nucleotide sequence: TGTGCCAGCTCACCGGGGACAGGCGTGGTCGGGGAGCTGTTTTTT. Full variable domain (missing parts from reference TRBV18 and TRBJ2-2): NAGVMQNPRHLVRRRGQEARLRCSPMKGHSHVYWYRQLPEEGLKFMVYLQKENIIDESGMPKERFSAEFPKEGPSILRIQQVVRGDSAAYFCASSPGTGVVGELFFGEGSRLTVL.

This chain links TRBV11-2 with TRBJ1-2; 8 nucleotides agree with TRBD1. Germline lookup yields CDR1 SGHAT and CDR2 FQNNGV. This CDR3 is built from 15 residues. V was clipped by 2 bases and J by 1 base; unmatched bases: 3. CDR3 protein: CASSLLDRDNYGYTF. The CDR3, as DNA: TGTGCCAGCAGCTTATTGGACAGGGATAACTATGGCTACACCTTC.